These 9 T cell receptor beta chains were sequenced from one sample in a study of T-cell memory formation after mild COVID-19. Using its own MiXCR run on the 5' RACE reads, TCRdb lists one record per CDR3 protein. Of about 250,000 distinct CDR3 sequences listed, about 16% were seen once; the top ten hold 2.1%. The sequenced sample was PBMCs or a T cell subset sorted from them (not recorded which). The receptor source for this set is an adult woman who had mild COVID-19 (a few samples of this study predate the infection). Cell type and time point are not known.

This chain's CDR3 is CASSSHVTEQFF. In nucleotides, the CDR3 is TGTGCCAGCAGCTCCCACGTGACAGAGCAGTTCTTC. The chain carries TRBV7-2 and TRBJ2-1; D gene unclear. Looked up from germline, CDR1 is SGHTA and CDR2 is FQGNSA. V gave up 4 bases and J gave up 10 bases, with 11 bases separating them. CDR3 length: 12 residues.

The gene calls are TRBV30 and TRBJ1-1; 11 bases map to TRBD1. The CDR3 covers 15 residues. Unmatched junction bases numbered 8, after V lost 7 bases and J lost 1 base. Germline loops: CDR1 GTSNPN, CDR2 SVGIG (reference sequence). The CDR3 DNA sequence: TGTGCCTCTCGGACAGGGGGCCAACGGAACACTGAAGCTTTCTTT. Its protein product is CASRTGGQRNTEAFF.

The chain employs TRBV11-2 and TRBJ2-4; no firm D call. Germline lookup yields CDR1 SGHAT and CDR2 FQNNGV. V lost 6 bases and J 6 bases, leaving 6 bases between the germline ends. This CDR3 contains 11 residues. The CDR3 reads CASSGVNIQYF. CDR3 nucleotide sequence: TGTGCCAGCAGTGGGGTAAACATTCAGTACTTC.

This chain joins TRBV12-3 or TRBV12-4 and TRBJ2-1; no clear D gene. V was pared by 2 bases and J by 6 bases, with 8 bases between. CDR3 length: 13 residues. The CDR3 sequence: CASSLIGGNEQFF. CDR3 nucleotides: TGTGCCAGCAGTTTAATCGGTGGCAATGAGCAGTTCTTC.

The chain links TRBV12-3 or TRBV12-4 to TRBJ2-1; maybe TRBD1 (6 bases). This CDR3 is built from 14 residues. Deletions cut 8 bases from V and 5 bases from J, with 16 bases between. The CDR3 nucleotides are TGTGCCAGCGCCCTAGGGGGTGGGAACAATGAGCAGTTCTTC. It translates to CASALGGGNNEQFF.

This clonotype was observed at least ten times. The chain combines TRBV29-1 with TRBJ2-1; D call uncertain. This CDR3 contains 13 residues. V lost 2 bases and J 6 bases, leaving 11 bases between the germline ends. Germline V gives CDR1 SQVTM, CDR2 ANQGSEA. The DNA for the CDR3 is TGCAGCGTTGAAAATAGCCAGGTCAATGAGCAGTTCTTC. Translation gives CSVENSQVNEQFF.

V gene TRBV9 combines with J gene TRBJ2-7; TRBD1 is a possible D gene (6 bases). V dropped 0 bases and J dropped 6 bases, with 13 bases sitting between them. Germline V gene lookup returns CDR1 SGDLS and CDR2 YYNGEE. CDR3 length: 14 residues. CDR3 protein: CASSVVVQGSEQYF. CDR3 nucleotides: TGTGCCAGCAGCGTAGTAGTTCAGGGGTCCGAGCAGTACTTC.

This clonotype was found many times. This rearrangement joins TRBV6-5 to TRBJ2-7; the D gene could be TRBD1 or TRBD2 (5 bases each). The CDR3 contains 15 residues. In germline, CDR1 is MNHEY, CDR2 SVGAGI. V was pared by 2 bases and J by 0 bases, with 11 bases between. In nucleotides, the CDR3 is TGTGCCAGCAGTTACGAGGCAGGGAGCTCCTACGAGCAGTACTTC. Protein: CASSYEAGSSYEQYF.

The chain has TRBV7-6 and TRBJ1-2, with 8 bases aligning to TRBD1. The CDR3 spans 17 residues. Germline V gives CDR1 SGHVS, CDR2 FNYEAQ. Trimming removed 5 bases from V and 4 bases from J; junction bases left unmatched: 15. The CDR3 loop reads CASSPRTGSAKIYGYTF. The CDR3 DNA reads TGTGCCAGCAGCCCCAGGACAGGGTCCGCGAAAATCTATGGCTACACCTTC.